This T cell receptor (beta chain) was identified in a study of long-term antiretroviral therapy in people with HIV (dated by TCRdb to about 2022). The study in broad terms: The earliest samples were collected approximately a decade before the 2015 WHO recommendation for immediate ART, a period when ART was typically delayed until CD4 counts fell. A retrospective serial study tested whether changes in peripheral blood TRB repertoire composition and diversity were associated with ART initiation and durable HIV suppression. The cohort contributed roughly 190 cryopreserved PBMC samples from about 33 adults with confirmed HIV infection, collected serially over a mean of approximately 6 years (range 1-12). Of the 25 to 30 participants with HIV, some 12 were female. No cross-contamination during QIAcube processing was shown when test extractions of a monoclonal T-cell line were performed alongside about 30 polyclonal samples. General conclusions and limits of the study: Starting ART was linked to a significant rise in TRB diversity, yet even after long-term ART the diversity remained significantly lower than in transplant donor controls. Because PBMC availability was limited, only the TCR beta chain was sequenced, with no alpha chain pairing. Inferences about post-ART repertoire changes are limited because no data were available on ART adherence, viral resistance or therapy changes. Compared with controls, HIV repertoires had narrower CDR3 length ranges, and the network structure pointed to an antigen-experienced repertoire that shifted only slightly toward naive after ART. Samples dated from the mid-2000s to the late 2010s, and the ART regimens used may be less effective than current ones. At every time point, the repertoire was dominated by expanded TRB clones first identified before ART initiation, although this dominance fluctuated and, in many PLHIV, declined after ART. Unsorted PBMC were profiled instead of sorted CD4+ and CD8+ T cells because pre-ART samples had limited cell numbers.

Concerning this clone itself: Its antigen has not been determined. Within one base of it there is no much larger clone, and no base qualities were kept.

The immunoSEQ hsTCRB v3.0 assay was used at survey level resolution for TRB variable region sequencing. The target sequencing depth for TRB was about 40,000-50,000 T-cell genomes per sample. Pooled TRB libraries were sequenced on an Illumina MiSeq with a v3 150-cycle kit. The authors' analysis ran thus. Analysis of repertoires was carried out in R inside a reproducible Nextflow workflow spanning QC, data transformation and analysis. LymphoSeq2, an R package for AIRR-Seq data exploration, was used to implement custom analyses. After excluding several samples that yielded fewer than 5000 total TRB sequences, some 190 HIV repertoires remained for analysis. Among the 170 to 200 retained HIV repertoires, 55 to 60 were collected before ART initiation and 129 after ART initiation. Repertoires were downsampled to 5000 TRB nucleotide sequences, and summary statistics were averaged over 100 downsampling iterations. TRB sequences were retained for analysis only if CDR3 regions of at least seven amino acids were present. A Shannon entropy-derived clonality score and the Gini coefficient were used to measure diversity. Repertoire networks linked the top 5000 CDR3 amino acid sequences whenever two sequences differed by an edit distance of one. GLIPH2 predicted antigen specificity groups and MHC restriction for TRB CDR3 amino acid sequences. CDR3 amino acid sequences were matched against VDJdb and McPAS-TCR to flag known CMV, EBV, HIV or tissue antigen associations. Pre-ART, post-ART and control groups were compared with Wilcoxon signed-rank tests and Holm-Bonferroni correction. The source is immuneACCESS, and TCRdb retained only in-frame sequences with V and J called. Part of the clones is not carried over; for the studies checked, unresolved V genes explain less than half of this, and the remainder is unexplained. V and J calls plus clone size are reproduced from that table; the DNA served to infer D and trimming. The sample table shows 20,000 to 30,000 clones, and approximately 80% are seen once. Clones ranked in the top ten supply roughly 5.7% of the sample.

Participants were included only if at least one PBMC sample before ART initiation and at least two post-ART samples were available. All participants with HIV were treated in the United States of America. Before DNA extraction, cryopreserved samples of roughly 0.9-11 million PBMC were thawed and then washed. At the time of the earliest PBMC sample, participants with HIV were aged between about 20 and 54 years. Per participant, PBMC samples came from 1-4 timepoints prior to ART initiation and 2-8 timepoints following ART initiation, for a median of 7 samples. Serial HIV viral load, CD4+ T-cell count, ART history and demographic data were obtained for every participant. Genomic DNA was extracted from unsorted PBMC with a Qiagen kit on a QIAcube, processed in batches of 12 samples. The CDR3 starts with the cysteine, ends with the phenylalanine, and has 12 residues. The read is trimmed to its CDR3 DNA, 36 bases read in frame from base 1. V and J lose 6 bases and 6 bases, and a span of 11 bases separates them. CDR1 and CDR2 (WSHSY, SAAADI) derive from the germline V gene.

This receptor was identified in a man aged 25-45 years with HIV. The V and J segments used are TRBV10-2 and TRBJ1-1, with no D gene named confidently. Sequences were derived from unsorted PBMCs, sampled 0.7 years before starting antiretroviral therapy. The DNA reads TGCGCCAGCAGAGGTTGGGAGGCTGAAGCTTTCTTT. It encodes CASRGWEAEAFF.